The next 28 T cell receptor beta chains were all read from a single sample in a study of shared T cell receptors in the human thymus. Measured with immunoSEQ multiplex PCR; TCRdb has only the in-frame clones, and not every one. The sample records some 720,000 clones, 70% to 90% being singletons. The same sample was also studied in work on human thymus T cells.

Sample: thymocytes. The source is a boy under two years old with a congenital heart defect.

The chain links TRBV6-5 to TRBJ1-4, with D perhaps TRBD1 (5 bases). CDR3 length equals 15 residues. Germline-derived CDR1 and CDR2 are MNHEY and SVGAGI. V was clipped by 0 bases and J by 7 bases, with 12 bases between them. This CDR3 is CASSYSYGAGEKLFF. As DNA, the CDR3 is TGTGCCAGCAGTTACTCTTATGGGGCCGGTGAAAAACTGTTTTTT.

This chain joins TRBV4-2 and TRBJ1-2; 7 bases line up with TRBD1. The CDR3 has 15 amino acids. Trimming removed 1 base from V and 4 bases from J; junction bases left unmatched: 6. Germline assignment: CDR1 LGHNA and CDR2 YNFKEQ. The CDR3 region is CASSQGSDRAYGYTF. The DNA of the CDR3 is TGTGCCAGCAGCCAAGGCTCCGACAGGGCCTATGGCTACACCTTC.

This clone has a single count. The rearrangement links TRBV11-1 to TRBJ2-5, with 7 nucleotides matching TRBD2. After removal of 1 base from V and 0 bases from J, the junction contained 11 bases not matched to a gene. Germline CDR1 is SGHAT and CDR2 is FQDESV (reference sequence). CDR3 length: 18 amino acids. CDR3 loop: CASSLGSGPRPHQETQYF. The CDR3 DNA is TGTGCCAGCAGCTTAGGTAGCGGGCCTCGTCCCCACCAAGAGACCCAGTACTTC.

The genes are TRBV11-2 and TRBJ2-3; TRBD2 matches at 9 bases. This CDR3 is 17 amino acids long. The junction had 15 bases not matched to a gene; V was cut back by 5 bases and J by 6 bases. Germline lookup yields CDR1 SGHAT and CDR2 FQNNGV. This chain's CDR3 is CASSPRGLLAGTDTQYF. Here the CDR3 DNA reads TGTGCCAGCAGCCCTAGGGGTCTACTAGCGGGTACGGATACGCAGTATTTT. Full variable domain (missing parts from reference TRBV11-2 and TRBJ2-3): EAGVAQSPRYKIIEKRQSVAFWCNPISGHATLYWYQQILGQGPKLLIQFQNNGVVDDSQLPKDRFSAERLKGVDSTLKIQPAKLEDSAVYLCASSPRGLLAGTDTQYFGPGTRLTVL.

The chain employs TRBV7-2 and TRBJ1-2, with TRBD1 as a possible D gene (6 bases). Germline V gives CDR1 SGHTA, CDR2 FQGNSA. V lost 3 bases, J lost 4 bases, and 12 bases lay in between. CDR3 size: 14 residues. The CDR3, as DNA: TGTGCCAGCAGCTTCCCCGGACAGACCTATGGCTACACCTTC. This translates into CASSFPGQTYGYTF. The complete variable domain, with remaining parts taken from reference TRBV7-2 and TRBJ1-2, reads GAGVSQSPSNKVTEKGKDVELRCDPISGHTALYWYRQSLGQGLEFLIYFQGNSAPDKSGLPSDRFSAERTGGSVSTLTIQRTQQEDSAVYLCASSFPGQTYGYTFGSGTRLTVV.

The chain joins TRBV10-3 to TRBJ2-3; 8 bases agree with TRBD2. This CDR3 is 13 amino acids long. The V segment lost 6 bases and the J segment 2 bases; nucleotides outside the gene matches: 1. CDR1 ENHRY and CDR2 SYGVKD come from the germline V gene. CDR3 protein: CAIRLADTDTQYF. CDR3 DNA: TGTGCCATCAGACTAGCGGACACAGATACGCAGTATTTT.

The rearrangement uses TRBV14 and TRBJ1-1; D gene uncertain. Per germline, CDR1 SGHDN and CDR2 FVKESK. V was pared by 4 bases and J by 5 bases, with 20 bases between. CDR3 length: 16 residues. CDR3 sequence reads: CASSPRGPARKTEAFF. Here the CDR3 DNA reads TGTGCCAGCAGCCCCAGAGGCCCAGCCCGAAAGACTGAAGCTTTCTTT.

The genes are TRBV28 and TRBJ2-5; D possibly corresponds to TRBD2 (7 bases). This CDR3 comprises 15 residues. Trimming pared 4 bases from V and 5 bases from J, leaving 17 bases between. Germline-derived CDR1 and CDR2 are MDHEN and SYDVKM. DNA for the CDR3: TGTGCCAGCAGTTCTCGAGGGGGGGCAACGGAGACCCAGTACTTC. This codes for CASSSRGGATETQYF.

This chain joins TRBV7-9 and TRBJ2-1; 9 bases agree with TRBD2. J gave up 3 bases and V 6 bases, and 12 bases lay outside the gene matches. CDR1 SEHNR and CDR2 FQNEAQ come from the germline V gene (reference sequence). The CDR3 sequence is 17 residues long. The CDR3 nucleotides read TGTGCCAGCAGTTCGAATCCCGCGGGAGGGCACTACAATGAGCAGTTCTTC. Translated, it gives CASSSNPAGGHYNEQFF.

The chain carries TRBV5-6 and TRBJ2-3; 8 bases are a match to TRBD2. Germline CDR1 reads SGHDT; CDR2 reads YYEEEE. V trimming: 3 bases; J trimming: 4 bases; junction bases outside the gene matches: 13. There are 17 residues in the CDR3. This CDR3 reads CASSSEDGGRFADTQYF. In nucleotides, the CDR3 is TGTGCCAGCAGCTCCGAGGATGGCGGGAGGTTCGCAGATACGCAGTATTTT. Combining the CDR3 with reference TRBV5-6 and TRBJ2-3 gives the whole variable domain DAGVTQSPTHLIKTRGQQVTLRCSPKSGHDTVSWYQQALGQGPQFIFQYYEEEERQRGNFPDRFSGHQFPNYSSELNVNALLLGDSALYLCASSSEDGGRFADTQYFGPGTRLTVL.

The gene calls are TRBV4-1 and TRBJ2-1, with D maybe TRBD2 (5 bases). The CDR3 has 14 amino acids. Germline V gives CDR1 MGHRA, CDR2 YSYEKL. Trimming took 3 bases from V and 8 from J, leaving 14 bases between them. CDR3 bases: TGCGCCAGCAGCCAGGCGGGTTTCCACCATGAGCAGTTCTTC. It translates to CASSQAGFHHEQFF.

This chain links TRBV5-1 with TRBJ2-5; D not certain. CDR1 is SGHRS and CDR2 is YFSETQ in the germline V gene. Trimming left V 0 bases short and J 5 bases short, with 8 bases between. The CDR3 spans 13 residues. The CDR3 reads CASSLAPGETQYF. CDR3 sequence (DNA): TGCGCCAGCAGCTTGGCCCCCGGGGAGACCCAGTACTTC.

This CDR3 is CASSPRVSPSYEQYF. The CDR3 bases are TGTGCCAGCAGCCCCCGAGTTTCCCCCTCCTACGAGCAGTACTTC. This chain links TRBV7-2 with TRBJ2-7; D remains ambiguous. CDR1 and CDR2 (germline): SGHTA, FQGNSA. V was clipped by 5 bases and J by 0 bases, with 14 bases between them. The CDR3 has 15 residues. Full variable domain (remainder filled in from reference TRBV7-2 and TRBJ2-7): GAGVSQSPSNKVTEKGKDVELRCDPISGHTALYWYRQSLGQGLEFLIYFQGNSAPDKSGLPSDRFSAERTGGSVSTLTIQRTQQEDSAVYLCASSPRVSPSYEQYFGPGTRLTVT.

This clone has more than one count but fewer than ten. The rearrangement uses TRBV18 and TRBJ2-3, with D hard to call. The CDR3 spans 15 residues. Germline V lookup: CDR1 KGHSH, CDR2 LQKENI. Trimming took 3 bases from V and 1 from J, leaving 11 bases between them. In nucleotides, the CDR3 is TGTGCCAGCTCACCTACTCCGTCTGGCACAGATACGCAGTATTTT. Translating it yields CASSPTPSGTDTQYF.

The chain carries TRBV29-1 and TRBJ1-2, with a weak D call TRBD1 (6 bases). The CDR3 extends over 14 amino acids. The germline CDR1 and CDR2 sequences are SQVTM and ANQGSEA. V lost 4 bases, J lost 3 bases, and 15 bases lay in between. Here the CDR3 DNA reads TGCAGCGTTGGTAGCGGGGGCGATGACTATGGCTACACCTTC. This encodes CSVGSGGDDYGYTF.

This clone was observed a few times. The rearrangement joins TRBV4-3 to TRBJ2-3; 7 bases are a match to TRBD1. V gave up 0 bases and J gave up 3 bases; unmatched junction bases: 6. Per germline, CDR1 LGHNA and CDR2 YSLEER. The CDR3 runs 16 residues. The CDR3 region is CASSQEKGARTDTQYF. Here the CDR3 DNA reads TGCGCCAGCAGCCAAGAGAAGGGGGCGCGAACAGATACGCAGTATTTT.

The chain employs TRBV5-6 and TRBJ2-7; D remains ambiguous. The CDR3 runs 14 residues. CDR1 is SGHDT, CDR2 YYEEEE, per germline. Trimming took off 0 bases at V and 2 bases at J, with 9 bases between the two ends. The CDR3 nucleotides read TGTGCCAGCAGCTTGGTGGCTTCCGCCTACGAGCAGTACTTC. Its translation: CASSLVASAYEQYF.

V usage is TRBV6-1 and J usage is TRBJ2-7; tentatively, D is TRBD1 (6 bases). Germline loops: CDR1 MNHNS, CDR2 SASEGT. The CDR3 spans 14 residues. The V and J ends lost 6 bases and 1 base respectively, with 13 bases between them. CDR3 sequence reads: CASRGALFSYEQYF. CDR3 bases: TGTGCCAGCAGGGGGGCTTTATTTTCCTACGAGCAGTACTTC.

This chain connects TRBV27 to TRBJ2-7, with a weak D call TRBD1 (7 bases). Trimming took off 8 bases at V and 4 bases at J, with 18 bases between the two ends. This CDR3 has 14 amino acids. CDR1 MNHEY and CDR2 SMNVEV come from the germline V gene (reference sequence). The CDR3 loop is CASRGGAGGYEQYF. The CDR3 DNA is TGTGCCAGCCGGGGCGGGGCAGGGGGGTACGAGCAGTACTTC.

V gene TRBV20-1 combines with J gene TRBJ1-2; 7 bases match TRBD1. CDR3 length equals 11 residues. Losses at the gene ends were 6 bases for V and 6 bases for J; bases not matched to a gene: 4. Per germline, CDR1 DFQATT and CDR2 SNEGSKA (reference sequence). CDR3 loop: CSATDRDGYTF. The DNA of the CDR3 is TGCAGTGCGACCGACAGGGATGGCTACACCTTC.

The V and J genes are TRBV4-2 and TRBJ2-6; 8 positions match TRBD1. V dropped 3 bases and J dropped 2; count of bases not matched to a gene: 6. The CDR3 runs to 17 residues. CDR1 is LGHNA, CDR2 YNFKEQ, per germline. The CDR3 nucleotides read TGTGCCAGCAGCCATGGACAGGGTCCTGCTGGGGCCAACGTCCTGACTTTC. Translation gives CASSHGQGPAGANVLTF.

The rearrangement uses TRBV15 and TRBJ1-1; D remains unclear. The CDR3 loop spans 15 amino acids. Germline V gene sequence: CDR1 LNHNV, CDR2 YYDKDF (reference sequence). V lost 0 bases to trimming and J lost 6 bases, with 14 bases between them. For the CDR3, the DNA is TGTGCCACCAGCAGAGATGCATTGGAGATCTCTGAAGCTTTCTTT. It is translated as CATSRDALEISEAFF.

On this clone itself: The junction differs from germline at one of its ends, possibly a read error. This chain connects TRBV7-7 to TRBJ2-1; 11 bases match TRBD2. Germline CDR1 reads SSHAT; CDR2 reads FNYEAQ (reference sequence). This CDR3 spans 20 amino acids. Here the CDR3 reads CASSYGKVAGGPTAYNEQFF. CDR3 nucleotides: TGTGCTAGCAGCTACGGGAAGGTAGCGGGAGGGCCGACGGCCTACAATGAGCAGTTCTTC.

The chain couples TRBV9 to TRBJ1-3; 7 bases are shared with TRBD1. Trimming at V came to 3 bases and at J to 4 bases, leaving 10 bases not matched to a gene. The CDR3 is 16 amino acids. Germline CDR1 is SGDLS and CDR2 is YYNGEE. The CDR3 DNA reads TGTGCCAGCAGCGGGACCTCCACAGGGGAGGGAAACACCATATATTTT. Amino acids: CASSGTSTGEGNTIYF.

The chain is built from TRBV9 and TRBJ2-7, with 8 bases fitting TRBD2. The CDR3 loop spans 17 amino acids. Germline V gives CDR1 SGDLS, CDR2 YYNGEE. V lost 3 bases and J lost 5; bases outside the gene matches: 16. The CDR3 bases are TGTGCCAGCAGCGAGGGGCCTAGGCGGGAGGAGTGGAACGAGCAGTACTTC. It encodes CASSEGPRREEWNEQYF.

This clone was counted only a few times. The chain combines TRBV15 with TRBJ2-7, with 12 bases that match TRBD2. V was pared by 2 bases and J by 6 bases, with 11 bases of the junction left unmatched. This CDR3 comprises 17 residues. Per the germline V gene, CDR1 is LNHNV and CDR2 is YYDKDF (reference sequence). CDR3 region: CATSRQVLAGGPGEQYF. The CDR3 DNA is TGTGCCACCAGCAGACAAGTTCTAGCGGGAGGGCCAGGCGAGCAGTACTTC.

The chain has TRBV29-1 and TRBJ2-7; weak D call: TRBD1 (5 bases). This CDR3 spans 13 amino acids. The V end was cut by 3 bases, the J end by 3 bases, with 12 bases between. Germline CDR1 is SQVTM and CDR2 is ANQGSEA. CDR3 residues: CSVEGSGHYEQYF. In DNA form, the CDR3 reads TGCAGCGTTGAGGGTTCAGGACACTACGAGCAGTACTTC.

The CDR3 here is CASSLSGTNEQFF. The CDR3 nucleotides read TGTGCCAGCAGCCTTAGCGGGACTAATGAGCAGTTCTTC. The V call is TRBV11-2, the J call TRBJ2-1, with 8 bases fitting TRBD2. The CDR3 sequence is 13 residues long. Trimming took 5 bases from V and 7 from J; bases not matched to a gene: 4. Per germline, CDR1 SGHAT and CDR2 FQNNGV.